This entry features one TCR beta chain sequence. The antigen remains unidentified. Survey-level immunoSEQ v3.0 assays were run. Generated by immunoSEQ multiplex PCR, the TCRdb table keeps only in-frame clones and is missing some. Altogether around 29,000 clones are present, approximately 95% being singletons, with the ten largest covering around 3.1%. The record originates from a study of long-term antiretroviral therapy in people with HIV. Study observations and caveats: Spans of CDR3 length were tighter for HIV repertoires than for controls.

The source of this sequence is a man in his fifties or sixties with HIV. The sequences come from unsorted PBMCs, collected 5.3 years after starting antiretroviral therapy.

CDR3 coding DNA: TGTGCCAGCAGCGATGGCAGAGGGGGTGGCTACACCTTC. Translated, it gives CASSDGRGGGYTF. The rearrangement uses TRBV5-4 and TRBJ1-2; tentative D call: TRBD1 (6 bases). The CDR3 covers 13 residues. V was cut by 4 bases and J by 7 bases, with 14 bases left in between. Germline V gives CDR1 SGHNT, CDR2 YYREEE (reference sequence).